This section outlines one T cell receptor (beta chain) sequence together with its context. Its target is not known. These data come from a study of cytomegalovirus exposure and HLA in healthy donors. The V end was cut by 1 base, the J end by 2 bases, with 9 bases between. The CDR3 contains 14 residues. CDR1 is SGHTS, CDR2 YDEGEE, per germline. Whole-study results and caveats: Reportedly, fewer N-insertions than the approximately 680-donor mean appeared in an Asian-associated ancestry cluster in a later analysis. Many donors shared some public TCRs, even though most TCR sequences were rare. Excluded: some indistinguishable V segments such as TRBV6-2 and TRBV6-3.

The PCR contained 60 Vbeta and 13 Jbeta primers. TCRdb's table, derived via immunoSEQ multiplex PCR, lists solely in-frame clones and lacks some. Among about 210,000 clones listed, about four fifths were seen once. The material sequenced was PBMCs. This receptor was obtained from a woman aged 45-60 years in good health and CMV-seropositive. The chain links TRBV5-8 to TRBJ1-1; perhaps TRBD1 as D (6 bases). CDR3 coding DNA: TGTGCCAGCAGCTTGTACAGGGACAACACTGAAGCTTTCTTT. Translation gives CASSLYRDNTEAFF.